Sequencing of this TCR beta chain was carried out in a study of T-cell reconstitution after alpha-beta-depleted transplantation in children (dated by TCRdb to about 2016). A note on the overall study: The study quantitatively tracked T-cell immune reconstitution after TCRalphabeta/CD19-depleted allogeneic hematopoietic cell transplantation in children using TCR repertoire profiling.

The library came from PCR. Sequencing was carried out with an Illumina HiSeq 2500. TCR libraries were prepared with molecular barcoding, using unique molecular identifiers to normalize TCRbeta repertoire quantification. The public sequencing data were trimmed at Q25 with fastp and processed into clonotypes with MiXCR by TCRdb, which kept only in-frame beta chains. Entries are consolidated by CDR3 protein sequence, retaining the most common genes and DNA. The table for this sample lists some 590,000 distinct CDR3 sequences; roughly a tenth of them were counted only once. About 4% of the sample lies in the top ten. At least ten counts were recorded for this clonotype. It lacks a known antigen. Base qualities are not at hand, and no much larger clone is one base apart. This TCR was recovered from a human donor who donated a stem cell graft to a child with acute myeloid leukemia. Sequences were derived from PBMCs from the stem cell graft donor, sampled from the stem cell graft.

The CDR3 region has the sequence CASSLEGRDSPLHF. In nucleotide form, the sequence is TGCGCCAGCAGCTTGGAGGGGCGCGATTCACCCCTCCACTTT. The chain is assembled from TRBV5-1 and TRBJ1-6; TRBD1 might be the D gene, on 5 matching bases. CDR1 SGHRS and CDR2 YFSETQ were looked up in the germline V gene. Cut back by 0 bases and 8 bases, the V and J ends lie 9 bases apart. The CDR3 runs 14 residues from the cysteine to the phenylalanine. Only the CDR3 part of the read is kept: 42 bases, read in frame from the first base.